The 21 T cell receptor beta chains listed next were all sequenced from one sample in a study of cytomegalovirus exposure and HLA in healthy donors. The PCR made use of 60 Vbeta and 13 Jbeta primers. The table came from immunoSEQ multiplex PCR; TCRdb's copy has only in-frame clones and leaves some out. In total, the table holds about 77,000 clones. What was sequenced was PBMCs. These TCRs come from a man between 50 and 59 years old in good health and CMV-seropositive.

This chain uses TRBV9 with TRBJ2-6; tentatively, D is TRBD2 (5 bases). CDR1 SGDLS and CDR2 YYNGEE come from the germline V gene. The CDR3 totals 18 residues. V lost 4 bases and J 0 bases, leaving 17 bases between the germline ends. The CDR3 is CASSSSPQQYSGANVLTF. In DNA, the CDR3 is TGTGCCAGCAGCTCTAGCCCTCAACAGTACTCTGGGGCCAACGTCCTGACTTTC.

The chain couples TRBV5-1 to TRBJ2-4; TRBD2 agrees at 7 bases. The CDR3 has 15 amino acids. Unmatched junction bases numbered 2, after V lost 2 bases and J lost 0 bases. The germline V gene encodes CDR1 SGHRS and CDR2 YFSETQ. The CDR3 spells CASSLAGLAKNIQYF. Here the CDR3 DNA reads TGCGCCAGCAGCTTAGCGGGGCTAGCCAAAAACATTCAGTACTTC.

This sequence joins TRBV7-2 and TRBJ1-5; D is unclear. Germline V gene data show CDR1 as SGHTA and CDR2 as FQGNSA. V shed 6 bases and J shed 7 bases, with 13 bases lying between them. The CDR3 totals 13 residues. The chain's CDR3 is CASSGEIRQPQHF. The CDR3 DNA is TGTGCCAGCAGTGGGGAGATACGGCAGCCCCAGCATTTT.

Concerning this clone itself: Other nucleotide sequences in the sample specify the same CDR3. The chain has TRBV30 and TRBJ2-5; the D is unclear. The CDR3 contains 13 residues. The V end was cut by 0 bases, the J end by 5 bases, with 10 bases between. Germline CDR1 is GTSNPN and CDR2 is SVGIG (reference sequence). CDR3 DNA sequence: TGTGCCTGGAGTGTACGCTTGCGGGAGACCCAGTACTTC. This translates into CAWSVRLRETQYF.

The chain employs TRBV2 and TRBJ2-7; TRBD1 matches 7 bases. The CDR3 has 16 amino acids. Germline V gene sequence: CDR1 SNHLY, CDR2 FYNNEI. After removal of 7 bases from V and 6 bases from J, the junction contained 18 bases not matched to a gene. Here the CDR3 DNA reads TGTGCCAGCAAAGGCGTCTCGGGGCAGGGGGTGGTCGAGCAGTACTTC. It translates to CASKGVSGQGVVEQYF.

V and J are TRBV6-1 and TRBJ2-5, with D possibly TRBD2 on 6 matching bases. The V gene lost 2 bases and the J gene lost 5 bases, with 12 bases spanning the gap. The germline CDR1 and CDR2 sequences are MNHNS and SASEGT. The CDR3 extends over 14 amino acids. CDR3 nucleotide sequence: TGTGCCAGCAGTGAAAGGGCTAGCGCGGAGACCCAGTACTTC. Translation: CASSERASAETQYF.

The chain couples TRBV6-6 to TRBJ2-2; 7 bases agree with TRBD1. From germline, CDR1 is MNHNY and CDR2 SVGAGI (reference sequence). After removal of 5 bases from V and 3 bases from J, the junction contained 6 bases not matched to a gene. The CDR3 extends over 15 amino acids. CDR3 nucleotides: TGTGCCAGCAGTCCGGACAGGCCTCACACCGGGGAGCTGTTTTTT. It is translated as CASSPDRPHTGELFF.

The chain couples TRBV5-4 to TRBJ2-7; the D is unclear. CDR1 is SGHNT and CDR2 is YYREEE in the germline V gene (reference sequence). V gave up 0 bases and J gave up 3 bases, with 7 bases separating them. The CDR3 is made up of 13 amino acids. CDR3 protein: CASSLGAFYEQYF. The CDR3 region has the DNA TGTGCCAGCAGCTTGGGGGCATTCTACGAGCAGTACTTC.

The V and J genes are TRBV28 and TRBJ2-5; D gene uncertain. The CDR3 consists of 11 residues. Germline CDR1 MDHEN, CDR2 SYDVKM. The V end lost 7 bases, the J end lost 2 bases, and 5 bases lay between the germline ends. The CDR3 nucleotides read TGTGCCAGCAATCAACAAGAGACCCAGTACTTC. Residues: CASNQQETQYF.

The rearrangement uses TRBV10-2 and TRBJ2-3, with D perhaps TRBD2 (5 bases). Germline CDR1 reads WSHSY; CDR2 reads SAAADI. With 4 bases removed from V and 5 bases from J, the gap between germline ends came to 16 bases. The CDR3 has 15 residues. The CDR3 DNA sequence: TGCGCCAGCAGTGGTCCCGGCAGGAGGCAAGATACGCAGTATTTT. It specifies CASSGPGRRQDTQYF.

V and J are TRBV2 and TRBJ2-2, with 10 bases aligning to TRBD1. J was trimmed by 9 bases and V by 4 bases; bases with no gene match: 5. The CDR3 consists of 14 residues. Germline assignment: CDR1 SNHLY and CDR2 FYNNEI. Here the CDR3 reads CASSGDRGSRELFF. CDR3 nucleotide sequence: TGTGCCAGCAGTGGGGACAGGGGAAGCAGGGAGCTGTTTTTT. The full variable domain, rest sourced from reference TRBV2 and TRBJ2-2, is EPEVTQTPSHQVTQMGQEVILRCVPISNHLYFYWYRQILGQKVEFLVSFYNNEISEKSEIFDDQFSVERPDGSNFTLKIRSTKLEDSAMYFCASSGDRGSRELFFGEGSRLTVL.

This sequence joins TRBV2 and TRBJ1-1, with D possibly being TRBD1 (5 bases). The CDR3 has 13 residues. Trimming left V 5 bases short and J 1 base short, with 8 bases between. Germline CDR1 SNHLY, CDR2 FYNNEI. CDR3 sequence reads: CASSSQGNTEAFF. CDR3 nucleotide sequence: TGTGCCAGCAGTTCCCAGGGGAACACTGAAGCTTTCTTT.

The chain recombines TRBV19 with TRBJ2-4; 7 bases map to TRBD1. Germline V gene sequence: CDR1 LNHDA, CDR2 SQIVND (reference sequence). The CDR3 has 16 residues. The junction had 12 bases not matched to a gene; V was cut back by 5 bases and J by 5 bases. In DNA, the CDR3 is TGTGCCAGTAGTCCCCGAAGAGGGGGCGCTGAAAACATTCAGTACTTC. Encoded protein: CASSPRRGGAENIQYF.

V usage is TRBV19 and J usage is TRBJ2-2, with D hard to call. The V end was cut by 4 bases, the J end by 6 bases, with 12 bases between. From germline, CDR1 is LNHDA and CDR2 SQIVND (reference sequence). The CDR3 extends over 14 amino acids. The CDR3 loop is CASSSSSWAGELFF. The CDR3 DNA is TGTGCCAGTAGTAGTAGCAGCTGGGCCGGGGAGCTGTTTTTT.

The chain is built from TRBV5-1 and TRBJ1-1; 9 nucleotides agree with TRBD1. Trimming at V came to 2 bases and at J to 7 bases, leaving 3 bases not matched to a gene. The CDR3 covers 13 residues. Germline CDR1 reads SGHRS; CDR2 reads YFSETQ. Here the CDR3 reads CASSFGQGIEAFF. The CDR3 DNA follows: TGCGCCAGCAGCTTTGGACAGGGGATTGAAGCTTTCTTT.

A remark on this clone: The sample holds other DNA sequences that translate to the same CDR3. CDR3 DNA sequence: TGTGCCAGCAGCCCATCGGGGAACACAGATACGCAGTATTTT. This sequence encodes CASSPSGNTDTQYF. The chain employs TRBV7-9 and TRBJ2-3, with D tentatively TRBD2 (5 bases). Trimming pared 5 bases from V and 2 bases from J, leaving 11 bases between. CDR3 length equals 14 residues. Looked up from germline, CDR1 is SEHNR and CDR2 is FQNEAQ (reference sequence).

Points on this clone: At one end the junction does not follow the germline gene, possibly because of a read error. The same CDR3 also results from other DNA sequences found in this sample. V is TRBV4-1 and J is TRBJ1-2, with D maybe TRBD1 (6 bases). The CDR3 consists of 15 residues. Germline CDR1 is MGHRA and CDR2 is YSYEKL. The CDR3 DNA is TGCGCCAGCAGCCAGGGGGCCCCGGGGCTGGAAGGCTACACCTTT. Translated, it gives CASSQGAPGLEGYTF.

V usage is TRBV6-1 and J usage is TRBJ2-3, with a tentative D call TRBD2 (7 bases). CDR3 length equals 15 residues. V lost 3 bases and J lost 0, with 10 bases in between. In germline, CDR1 is MNHNS, CDR2 SASEGT. The CDR3 reads CASSEAGASTDTQYF. CDR3 DNA sequence: TGTGCCAGCAGTGAGGCGGGGGCGAGCACAGATACGCAGTATTTT.

The chain has TRBV6-6 and TRBJ2-5, with 11 bases matching TRBD1. Germline values: CDR1 MNHNY, CDR2 SVGAGI (reference sequence). There are 14 residues in the CDR3. Unmatched junction bases numbered 4, after V lost 6 bases and J lost 4 bases. CDR3 bases: TGTGCCAGCAGCTCCGGACAGGGGGCAGAGACCCAGTACTTC. It encodes CASSSGQGAETQYF.

The chain employs TRBV5-1 and TRBJ1-2; D may be TRBD1 (5 bases). The CDR3 has 15 amino acids. CDR1 SGHRS and CDR2 YFSETQ come from the germline V gene. Trimming shortened V by 4 bases and J by 1 base, and 14 bases separated the two germline ends. CDR3 nucleotide sequence: TGCGCCAGCAGCATCTGGGGGAGGGATAACTATGGCTACACCTTC. This translates into CASSIWGRDNYGYTF.

This chain uses TRBV7-9 with TRBJ1-5; no clear D. This CDR3 has 14 amino acids. Deletions cut 7 bases from V and 3 bases from J, with 13 bases between. Germline V gives CDR1 SEHNR, CDR2 FQNEAQ (reference sequence). The CDR3 region is CASNEGSTNQPQHF. The CDR3 coding sequence is TGTGCCAGCAACGAGGGCTCCACCAATCAGCCCCAGCATTTT.